The 30 T cell receptor beta chains presented below share a single source sample, sequenced in a study of human T cells and chemical hapten exposure. Sample time point: patch test 1, 2 weeks after DPC sensitization. Stated treatment: therapeutic diphenylcyclopropenone sensitization with weekly scalp DPC. TCRdb itself ran the RACE reads through MiXCR, one entry per CDR3 protein. The sample yields about 380,000 distinct CDR3 sequences, around 5% seen once. The sample was whole blood, taken in connection with sensitization to the hapten diphenylcyclopropenone (DPC). The receptors derive from a woman aged 50 to 60 with alopecia areata. Some clones in this sample may be carry-over from other donors' samples.

This clonotype was seen at least ten times. The chain recombines TRBV6-6 with TRBJ1-1; D is perhaps TRBD1 (6 bases). This CDR3 has 14 residues. CDR1 and CDR2 (germline): MNHNY, SVGAGI (reference sequence). Trimming removed 4 bases from V and 1 base from J, with 10 bases in between. The CDR3 reads CASSFDRTNTEAFF. Here the CDR3 DNA reads TGTGCCAGCAGTTTTGACAGGACGAACACTGAAGCTTTCTTT.

This clonotype was seen many times. V usage is TRBV3-1 and J usage is TRBJ2-1; TRBD2 matches at 8 bases. Per germline, CDR1 LGHDT and CDR2 YNNKEL (reference sequence). The CDR3 length is 15 residues. Trimming cost V 4 bases and J 4 bases; bases outside gene matches: 6. CDR3 in DNA: TGTGCCAGCAGCCGCGGGACTAGAAATTACAATGAGCAGTTCTTC. The encoded protein is CASSRGTRNYNEQFF.

This clonotype was recorded many times. V and J are TRBV3-1 and TRBJ2-1; 11 positions agree with TRBD2. The germline V gene has CDR1 LGHDT and CDR2 YNNKEL (reference sequence). The CDR3 has 19 amino acids. The V and J ends lost 2 bases and 5 bases, in that order; junction bases with no gene match: 14. The CDR3 protein is CASSQQALAGGPRNNEQFF. The CDR3 DNA reads TGTGCCAGCAGCCAACAGGCGTTAGCGGGAGGGCCGCGGAACAATGAGCAGTTCTTC.

This clonotype has a count of ten or more. The chain couples TRBV5-1 to TRBJ2-7; D is perhaps TRBD2 (5 bases). Trimming shortened V by 7 bases and J by 2 bases, and 13 bases separated the two germline ends. From germline, CDR1 is SGHRS and CDR2 YFSETQ. This CDR3 spans 13 amino acids. The CDR3 region has the DNA TGCGCCAGCGGCCGGGGAACTACCTACGAGCAGTACTTC. Its translation: CASGRGTTYEQYF.

This clonotype was seen many times. This sequence joins TRBV28 and TRBJ1-2; 7 nucleotides align to TRBD1. This CDR3 comprises 16 residues. Per the germline V gene, CDR1 is MDHEN and CDR2 is SYDVKM. After removal of 6 bases from V and 6 bases from J, the junction contained 16 bases not matched to a gene. This chain's CDR3 is CASRDRDFPLSDGYTF. CDR3 sequence (DNA): TGTGCCAGCAGAGACAGGGACTTCCCACTAAGCGATGGCTACACCTTC.

Only a few counts were recorded for this clonotype. The chain is built from TRBV19 and TRBJ1-4; maybe TRBD1 (5 bases). Deletions cut 11 bases from V and 7 bases from J, with 14 bases between. The CDR3 loop spans 12 amino acids. The V gene's germline CDR1 is LNHDA and CDR2 SQIVND (reference sequence). The chain's CDR3 is CACTSGGEKLFF. CDR3 DNA: TGTGCCTGCACCTCCGGGGGTGAAAAACTGTTTTTT.

The chain is built from TRBV20-1 and TRBJ1-6, with 12 nucleotides matching TRBD1. CDR3 size: 17 residues. Germline-derived CDR1 and CDR2 are DFQATT and SNEGSKA (reference sequence). The junction had 12 bases not matched to a gene; V was cut back by 5 bases and J by 7 bases. This CDR3 is CSAPGQGAPGSNSPLHF. The DNA of the CDR3 is TGCAGTGCTCCGGGACAGGGGGCTCCCGGGAGCAATTCACCCCTCCACTTT.

This clonotype was observed at least ten times. The rearrangement uses TRBV29-1 and TRBJ1-4; 7 nucleotides line up with TRBD1. The CDR3 runs to 14 residues. Germline trimming cut 1 base from V and 8 bases from J; bases unmatched to any gene: 7. Germline values: CDR1 SQVTM, CDR2 ANQGSEA. CDR3 amino acids: CSVEGQGVGEKLFF. In DNA, the CDR3 is TGCAGCGTTGAAGGTCAGGGGGTAGGAGAAAAACTGTTTTTT.

The chain combines TRBV19 with TRBJ1-2; D uncertain. The CDR3 contains 15 residues. V lost 7 bases, J lost 7 bases, and 22 bases lay in between. Per germline, CDR1 LNHDA and CDR2 SQIVND (reference sequence). The CDR3: CASTADAITAPGYTF. Written as DNA, the CDR3 is TGTGCCAGTACCGCGGACGCTATCACAGCCCCTGGCTACACCTTC.

The chain combines TRBV7-7 with TRBJ2-5; TRBD1 matches 9 bases. V dropped 4 bases and J dropped 5; count of bases not matched to a gene: 5. This CDR3 is 14 amino acids long. Looked up from germline, CDR1 is SSHAT and CDR2 is FNYEAQ (reference sequence). The CDR3 DNA follows: TGTGCCAGCAGCTCGGACAGGGGTGCCGAGACCCAGTACTTC. Amino acids: CASSSDRGAETQYF. Full variable domain (remainder filled in from reference TRBV7-7 and TRBJ2-5): GAGVSQSPRYKVTKRGQDVTLRCDPISSHATLYWYQQALGQGPEFLTYFNYEAQPDKSGLPSDRFSAERPEGSISTLTIQRTEQRDSAMYRCASSSDRGAETQYFGPGTRLLVL.

The rearrangement uses TRBV29-1 and TRBJ2-3; no definite D call. This CDR3 contains 14 residues. V gave up 6 bases and J gave up 1 base, with 14 bases separating them. CDR1 is SQVTM, CDR2 ANQGSEA, per germline. The CDR3 region is CSVRRGERTDTQYF. CDR3 nucleotides: TGCAGCGTCCGAAGAGGTGAACGCACAGATACGCAGTATTTT.

This clonotype was seen ten or more times. This chain uses TRBV20-1 with TRBJ1-1; 7 bases are shared with TRBD1. V trimming: 0 bases; J trimming: 0 bases; junction bases outside the gene matches: 4. From germline, CDR1 is DFQATT and CDR2 SNEGSKA (reference sequence). The CDR3 has 15 amino acids. The CDR3 DNA is TGCAGTGCTAGAGATTGGGGACAGCTGAACACTGAAGCTTTCTTT. Encoded protein: CSARDWGQLNTEAFF.

The rearrangement links TRBV28 to TRBJ2-2, with 8 nucleotides matching TRBD1. J lost 4 bases, V lost 3 bases, and 4 bases had no gene match. The germline V gene has CDR1 MDHEN and CDR2 SYDVKM. The CDR3 runs to 15 residues. Written as DNA, the CDR3 is TGTGCCAGCAGTTTCAGGGGGCAGACCACCGGGGAGCTGTTTTTT. Protein product: CASSFRGQTTGELFF.

At least ten counts were recorded for this clonotype. The chain carries TRBV5-5 and TRBJ1-1; no firm D call. Between the trimmed V and J ends, which lost 0 bases and 1 base, there was a span of 10 bases. The CDR3 sequence is 15 residues long. CDR1 is SGHKS and CDR2 is YYEKEE in the germline V gene (reference sequence). In DNA form, the CDR3 reads TGTGCCAGCAGCTTGGATGTGGGCTCGAACACTGAAGCTTTCTTT. Its translation is CASSLDVGSNTEAFF.

V is TRBV19 and J is TRBJ2-5, with D possibly being TRBD1 (5 bases). The CDR3 runs 15 residues. The V and J ends lost 5 bases and 8 bases respectively, with 21 bases between them. Germline V gene data show CDR1 as LNHDA and CDR2 as SQIVND (reference sequence). The CDR3 coding sequence is TGTGCCAGTAGTCCCCGACAGACCCCCGAGGTAACCCAGTACTTC. Translation gives CASSPRQTPEVTQYF.

This clonotype was found many times. The chain joins TRBV7-2 to TRBJ2-1; TRBD2 matches at 9 bases. Germline trimming cut 1 base from V and 10 bases from J; bases unmatched to any gene: 2. The germline V gene has CDR1 SGHTA and CDR2 FQGNSA. The CDR3 runs 13 residues. CDR3 residues: CASSLELAGEQFF. CDR3 bases: TGTGCCAGCAGCTTAGAACTAGCGGGCGAGCAGTTCTTC.

The rearrangement links TRBV9 to TRBJ2-5; D may be TRBD2 (5 bases). CDR1 SGDLS and CDR2 YYNGEE come from the germline V gene. The CDR3 is 15 residues long. Trimming removed 0 bases from V and 5 bases from J, with 14 bases in between. This CDR3 is CASSVAPTAEETQYF. Written as DNA, the CDR3 is TGTGCCAGCAGCGTAGCCCCTACAGCGGAGGAGACCCAGTACTTC.

This clonotype came up a few times. This chain uses TRBV25-1 with TRBJ2-3; TRBD1 agrees at 9 bases. Germline CDR1 is MGHDK and CDR2 is SYGVNS. J gave up 4 bases and V 2 bases, and 4 bases lay outside the gene matches. The CDR3 is 15 amino acids. CDR3 region: CASSEDRGDPDTQYF. CDR3 bases: TGTGCCAGCAGTGAAGACAGGGGGGATCCAGATACGCAGTATTTT.

This chain links TRBV12-3 or TRBV12-4 with TRBJ1-1, with D possibly being TRBD1 (6 bases). The CDR3 spans 14 residues. V was shortened by 5 bases and J by 6 bases, with 16 bases between the two germline ends. CDR3 sequence: CASSPQQGIAEAFF. In DNA, the CDR3 is TGTGCCAGCAGTCCCCAACAGGGAATCGCTGAAGCTTTCTTT.

For this clonotype: This may come from a read error, since a much larger clone is one base off. This chain joins TRBV5-6 and TRBJ2-2, with no clear D. Germline CDR1 SGHDT, CDR2 YYEEEE. The CDR3 is 16 amino acids. Trimming pared 0 bases from V and 0 bases from J, leaving 9 bases between. The CDR3: CASSLDGRPNTGELFF. The CDR3 nucleotides read TGTGCCAGCAGCTTGGACGGGCGTCCGAACACCGGGGAGCTGTTTTTT.

This clonotype came up a few times. This chain connects TRBV9 to TRBJ1-6; 9 positions agree with TRBD1. V lost 4 bases and J lost 6; bases outside the gene matches: 5. From germline, CDR1 is SGDLS and CDR2 YYNGEE. The CDR3 covers 15 residues. CDR3 residues: CASSSPDRGNSPLHF. In nucleotides, the CDR3 is TGTGCCAGCAGCTCCCCGGACAGGGGTAATTCACCCCTCCACTTT.

This clonotype has a handful of counts. DNA of the CDR3: TGTGCCAGCAGTTACTCAGCGGCCGACACCTATAATTCACCCCTCCACTTT. Translating it yields CASSYSAADTYNSPLHF. The V and J genes are TRBV6-5 and TRBJ1-6; D unresolved. Germline V gene data show CDR1 as MNHEY and CDR2 as SVGAGI. The germline V and J ends were trimmed by 0 bases and 2 bases, with 11 bases remaining between them. The CDR3 runs 17 residues.

In its sample, this clonotype was seen a few times. CDR3 in amino acids: CASSWDRGGETQYF. CDR3 DNA: TGCGCCAGCAGCTGGGACAGGGGCGGCGAGACCCAGTACTTC. The chain couples TRBV5-1 to TRBJ2-5, with 10 bases aligning to TRBD1. The CDR3 contains 14 residues. With V trimmed by 3 bases and J by 5 bases, 4 bases remained unmatched. Germline V gene sequence: CDR1 SGHRS, CDR2 YFSETQ.

About this clonotype: A read error may be the cause here, since a much bigger clone is one base away. This chain links TRBV6-2 or TRBV6-3 with TRBJ1-1; the match to TRBD1 covers 8 bases. The CDR3 sequence is 14 residues long. Germline CDR1 MNHEY, CDR2 SVGEGT. As DNA, the CDR3 is TGTGCCAGCACTTTAACAGGGGGGTACACTGAAGCTTCCTTT. Protein: CASTLTGGYTEASF.

This clonotype was detected a few times. V and J are TRBV7-9 and TRBJ2-3; TRBD1 is a possible D gene (6 bases). The CDR3 has 14 residues. The germline CDR1 and CDR2 sequences are SEHNR and FQNEAQ (reference sequence). Trimming pared 7 bases from V and 5 bases from J, leaving 16 bases between. The CDR3 here is CASIYDQGGDTQYF. The CDR3 coding sequence is TGTGCCAGCATCTATGACCAAGGGGGAGATACGCAGTATTTT.

This clonotype has ten or more counts. V gene TRBV7-2 combines with J gene TRBJ1-5, with a possible D match to TRBD1 (6 bases). This CDR3 region has 15 residues. V gave up 5 bases and J gave up 3 bases, with 14 bases separating them. CDR1 SGHTA and CDR2 FQGNSA come from the germline V gene. The CDR3 coding sequence is TGTGCCAGCAGCCTGAGACAGGAGGCCAATCAGCCCCAGCATTTT. This gives the protein CASSLRQEANQPQHF.

This clonotype has at least ten counts. The rearrangement uses TRBV4-1 and TRBJ2-7; weak D call: TRBD2 (7 bases). CDR3 length equals 15 residues. V lost 1 base to trimming and J lost 2 bases, with 12 bases between them. Looked up from germline, CDR1 is MGHRA and CDR2 is YSYEKL. In nucleotides, the CDR3 is TGCGCCAGCAGCCAAGTTCGGGGGGCAGCCTACGAGCAGTACTTC. Protein product: CASSQVRGAAYEQYF.

This chain joins TRBV15 and TRBJ1-2; D may be TRBD1 (5 bases). This CDR3 has 16 residues. Trimming removed 0 bases at V and 4 bases at J, with 15 bases between. From germline, CDR1 is LNHNV and CDR2 YYDKDF (reference sequence). CDR3 sequence (DNA): TGTGCCACCAGCAGAGAGCTGAGCGGGGGAGGCTATGGCTACACCTTC. Its protein is CATSRELSGGGYGYTF.

Concerning this clonotype itself: The germline gene is not matched at one end of the junction; a read error may be the cause. This chain uses TRBV20-1 with TRBJ2-7; D gene unclear. Germline loops: CDR1 DFQATT, CDR2 SNEGSKA (reference sequence). The CDR3 is made up of 9 amino acids. Here the CDR3 reads CSARDPPIF. The DNA of the CDR3 is TGCAGTGCTAGAGATCCCCCAATCTTC.

This clonotype was counted many times. The V gene is TRBV28, the J gene TRBJ1-5, with TRBD1 matching over 9 bases. V shed 4 bases, J shed 4 bases, and the junction held 8 bases outside the gene matches. The CDR3 length is 16 residues. CDR1 is MDHEN, CDR2 SYDVKM, per germline. CDR3 amino acids: CASSSETGGGNQPQHF. The CDR3, as DNA: TGTGCCAGCAGTTCCGAGACAGGGGGAGGTAATCAGCCCCAGCATTTT.